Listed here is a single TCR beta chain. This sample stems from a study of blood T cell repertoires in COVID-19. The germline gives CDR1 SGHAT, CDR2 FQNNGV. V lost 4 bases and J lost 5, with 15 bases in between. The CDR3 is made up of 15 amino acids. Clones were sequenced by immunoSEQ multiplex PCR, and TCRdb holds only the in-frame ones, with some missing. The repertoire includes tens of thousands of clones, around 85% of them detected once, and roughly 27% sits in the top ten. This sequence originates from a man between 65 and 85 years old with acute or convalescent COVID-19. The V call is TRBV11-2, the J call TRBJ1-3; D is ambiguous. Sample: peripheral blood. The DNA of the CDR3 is TGTGCCAGCAGCTCTGGACTGGGGAATCGAAACACCATATATTTT. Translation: CASSSGLGNRNTIYF.